This entry describes one T cell receptor beta chain. Its specificity is not known. The sample is drawn from a study of OX40 agonist ivuxolimab in advanced cancers. For the study at large: Patients were dosed with the agonistic anti-OX40 (CD134) antibody ivuxolimab. A partial response was reached by three patients: one with hepatocellular carcinoma and two with cutaneous melanoma. Study-wide results and limits: Doses of 0.1 to 3.0 mg/kg were accompanied by clonal expansion of CD4+ and CD8+ blood T cells by week 6.

TCRdb keeps only in-frame clones here, not all; method: immunoSEQ multiplex PCR. The table records tens of thousands of clones, roughly 85% of them present only once. This specimen consisted of CD4+ or CD8+ T cells sorted from blood, obtained in a trial of the OX40 agonist ivuxolimab. The clonotype was recovered from an adult with an advanced solid tumor such as melanoma, head and neck, liver or kidney cancer.

The CDR3 is CASSLAGEVRRGNTIYF. The DNA of the CDR3 is TGCGCCAGCAGCTTGGCTGGAGAAGTGCGTCGAGGAAACACCATATATTTT. This sequence joins TRBV5-1 and TRBJ1-3, with unresolved D. V lost 0 bases to trimming and J lost 4 bases, with 17 bases between them. CDR1 and CDR2 (germline): SGHRS, YFSETQ. The CDR3 extends over 17 amino acids. The full variable domain, completed using reference TRBV5-1 and TRBJ1-3, is KAGVTQTPRYLIKTRGQQVTLSCSPISGHRSVSWYQQTPGQGLQFLFEYFSETQRNKGNFPGRFSGRQFSNSRSEMNVSTLELGDSALYLCASSLAGEVRRGNTIYFGEGSWLTVV.